A single sample gave rise to the 6 T cell receptor beta chains below, sequenced in a study of blood T cell repertoires in COVID-19 (dated by TCRdb to the early 2020s). Preparation of the library involved the immunoSEQ multiplex PCR assay. This immuneACCESS table, as held by TCRdb, lists in-frame sequences with V and J called but not all clones. Of the missing ones, under half trace to an unresolved V gene in checked studies; the others have no known cause. Recorded for this sample are 200,000 to 250,000 clones; around 82% of them occurred a single time. Of the sample, 4.5% to 6% is held by the ten largest clones. What was sequenced was peripheral blood. The receptors stem from a woman aged 80 or over with active or convalescent COVID-19.

This clone was detected only once. CDR3 DNA: TGTGTCACCTCAAAGGGGACACCGCCCTACGAGCAGTACTTC. Translated: CVTSKGTPPYEQYF. The J gene is TRBJ2-7, the V gene TRBV27, with a tentative D call TRBD1 (6 bases). Looked up from germline, CDR1 is MNHEY and CDR2 is SMNVEV (reference sequence). This CDR3 spans 14 amino acids.

The J gene is TRBJ1-1, the V gene TRBV6-5; 7 bases match TRBD1. The trim removed 2 bases at V and 4 bases at J, leaving 7 bases unmatched. The CDR3 sequence is 15 residues long. Germline V CDR1 and CDR2: MNHEY, SVGAGI. In DNA form, the CDR3 reads TGTGCCAGCAGTTACAGATACGACAGGGCCACTGAAGCTTTCTTT. It specifies CASSYRYDRATEAFF.

This clone was recorded only once. The genes are TRBV7-6 and TRBJ1-3; unclear D gene. The length of the CDR3 is 17 residues. V dropped 1 base and J dropped 3 bases, with 16 bases sitting between them. Germline V gene sequence: CDR1 SGHVS, CDR2 FNYEAQ. CDR3 residues: CASSLGAPRQDGNTIYF. CDR3 nucleotides: TGTGCCAGCAGCTTAGGTGCCCCACGGCAGGATGGAAACACCATATATTTT.

This chain uses TRBV6-5 with TRBJ2-1, with D possibly being TRBD2 (6 bases). Per the germline V gene, CDR1 is MNHEY and CDR2 is SVGAGI. Trimming cost V 8 bases and J 0 bases, with 11 bases left between them. CDR3 length: 14 residues. The CDR3: CASYSGSSYNEQFF. The CDR3 DNA reads as TGTGCCAGCTATAGCGGATCCTCCTACAATGAGCAGTTCTTC.

This clone was counted between two and nine times. This chain uses TRBV10-2 with TRBJ1-3; tentative D call: TRBD1 (5 bases). This CDR3 spans 14 amino acids. Germline-derived CDR1 and CDR2 are WSHSY and SAAADI. The V end was cut by 4 bases, the J end by 3 bases, with 10 bases between. CDR3 sequence: CASSVGGDGNTIYF. The CDR3 DNA is TGCGCCAGCAGTGTCGGGGGGGATGGAAACACCATATATTTT.

J is TRBJ2-2 and V is TRBV2, with 7 bases lining up with TRBD2. The junction had 4 bases not matched to a gene; V was cut back by 7 bases and J by 5 bases. The CDR3 extends over 13 amino acids. Germline V gene data show CDR1 as SNHLY and CDR2 as FYNNEI. The CDR3 sequence is CASMILATGELFF. The CDR3 nucleotides are TGTGCCAGCATGATACTAGCGACCGGGGAGCTGTTTTTT.